This TCR beta chain is drawn from a study of neurological immune-mediated disorders. PBMCs stored at -80 C, 2 million in total, were the source of the unsorted libraries. Study-wide findings and caveats: Whereas HTLV-1-associated myelopathy showed the most TCR clonal expansion, multiple sclerosis showed the least, with levels below those of healthy controls.

This clonotype came up many times. Antigen specificity is unknown. cDNA synthesis was performed by 5'RACE with 10-nucleotide random UMIs. TCRdb ran MiXCR on the 5' RACE reads and lists one entry per CDR3 protein. The sample includes about 50,000 distinct CDR3 sequences, about 9.4% of them seen just once. The sample taken for sequencing was PBMCs. This receptor was identified in a man between 65 and 85 years old with HTLV-1-associated myelopathy (HAM/TSP).

CDR3 loop: CSASTLAGVGETQYF. In nucleotides, the CDR3 is TGCAGTGCTTCGACCCTAGCGGGAGTCGGGGAGACCCAGTACTTC. J is TRBJ2-5 and V is TRBV20-1; the match to TRBD2 covers 10 bases. V dropped 5 bases and J dropped 5; count of bases not matched to a gene: 11. The germline V gene has CDR1 DFQATT and CDR2 SNEGSKA (reference sequence). The CDR3 length is 15 residues.